Shown below are 2 T cell receptor beta chains from a single sample sequenced in a study of CD8+CD57+ T cells in acquired aplastic anemia. TCR beta VDJ and CDR3 profiling used genomic DNA as template. TCRdb redid the calling of the reads with MiXCR, one entry per CDR3 protein. Seen here are about 400,000 distinct CDR3 sequences, 65% to 80% observed once, and the top ten hold 4%. Sequencing used sorted CD4+, CD8+, or CD8+CD57+ T cells (not recorded which) from PBMCs. The receptor source for this set is a human donor in good health, serving as a control.

The rearrangement joins TRBV9 to TRBJ1-4; perhaps TRBD1 as D (6 bases). The CDR3 length is 15 residues. Germline V CDR1 and CDR2: SGDLS, YYNGEE. The V end was cut by 3 bases, the J end by 5 bases, with 14 bases between. CDR3 sequence: CASSAEVGGNEKLFF. CDR3 coding DNA: TGTGCCAGCAGCGCAGAAGTAGGGGGGAATGAAAAACTGTTTTTT.

As to this clonotype: A read error may account for a junction end that differs from germline. This chain connects TRBV7-8 to TRBJ2-2, with D perhaps matching TRBD2 (5 bases). Looked up from germline, CDR1 is SGHVS and CDR2 is FQNEAQ. This CDR3 contains 14 residues. The CDR3 sequence: CASSRFVATGEQFF. The CDR3 bases are TGTGCCAGCAGCAGATTTGTAGCGACCGGGGAGCAGTTTTTT.